This record concerns one T cell receptor beta chain sequence. This clone is a singleton in its sample. Its target antigen remains unknown. No much larger clonotype is one base removed from it; base qualities were not supplied. The sample belongs to a study of blood T cell repertoires in COVID-19 (TCRdb year 2020). Study-level background: Collaborator samples came from the United States, Italy and Spain and covered acute and convalescent phases of COVID-19. The sample metadata nearly always contained a de-identified subject ID, COVID-19 status, age in years and sex. The material from the prospective study consisted of cDNA or gDNA derived from T cells, B-cell-depleted T cells, or PBMCs. Where available, HLA class I and class II types were obtained from metadata supplied by the sample provider rather than from assay-based typing. Subjects who had been exposed to COVID-19, were actively infected with it, or had recovered from it provided the deeply sampled blood TCRbeta repertoires that made up the dataset. The repertoires were made available in a free public database intended to serve as a resource for research on the immune response to SARS-CoV-2. Samples were obtained from the ongoing ImmuneRACE study (first 160 participants) and from about 1,300 subjects provided by 6 global collaborators.

The germline V gene gives CDR1 as SNHLY and CDR2 as FYNNEI. The trim is 2 bases for V and 6 bases for J, with a gap of 16 bases between the germline ends. Inclusive of the bounding cysteine and phenylalanine, the CDR3 is 15 residues long. Solely the CDR3 DNA is kept, with 45 bases framed from the first base. Points the paper makes about the study in general: The amount of clinical and demographic metadata varied by source and participant and was provided uncurated.

The collaborating institutions used their own protocols to collect whole blood in K2EDTA tubes. For TCRbeta analysis, collaborators shipped samples in one of three forms: frozen whole blood, isolated PBMCs, or DNA extracted from either of those sample types. TCRbeta CDR3 regions were amplified from genomic DNA using the immunoSEQ Assay, a bias-controlled multiplex PCR. Under the source paper's analysis protocol: Nucleated cell counts per sample were estimated from amplification of reference gene primers within the assay. To quantify the absolute abundance of each unique TCRbeta CDR3 rearrangement, sequence reads were collapsed and filtered. For each sample, productive Simpson clonality was calculated as the square root of Simpson's diversity index across productive rearrangements. In its TCRdb copy, this immuneACCESS table keeps in-frame sequences only and misses some clones. Where compared with another copy, unresolved V genes explain less than half of these, and the others have no known cause. The V and J calls and the clone size are those of that table, but D and trimming were determined from the DNA. This sample has some 29,000 clones in its table, and approximately 80% of those were observed once. The top ten hold about 49% of the sample.

Source material: peripheral blood. The sequence joins TRBV2 to TRBJ1-2, with the identity of the D gene unclear. The TCR sequence derives from a woman aged 70-85 years with acute or convalescent COVID-19. CDR3 reads: CASSESRGPKNGYTF. The bases are TGTGCCAGCAGTGAAAGCCGGGGTCCTAAGAATGGCTACACCTTC.